The 4 T cell receptor beta chains below were found in one sample sequenced in a study of molecular identifiers for immune sequencing clone quantification. TCRdb redid the calling of the PCR reads with MiXCR, one entry per CDR3 protein. The repertoire includes some 650,000 distinct CDR3 sequences, just under 20% of them detected once, and roughly 0.9% sits in the top ten. The sequenced material came from naive CD8+ T cells from blood, with Jurkat cell RNA spiked in. The subset denotes: FACS-sorted CD8+CD4-CCR7+CD45RA+ naive T cells. The receptors were sampled from a human donor in good health. Some libraries in this study had Jurkat cell RNA spiked in.

This rearrangement joins TRBV27 to TRBJ1-2; unclear D gene. This CDR3 contains 18 residues. V lost 0 bases and J lost 0, with 17 bases in between. Germline CDR1 is MNHEY and CDR2 is SMNVEV (reference sequence). The DNA for the CDR3 is TGTGCCAGCAGTTTATCGCCGACGGCTCTCACAACTAACTATGGCTACACCTTC. Protein product: CASSLSPTALTTNYGYTF.

This clonotype was recorded many times. The chain uses TRBV29-1 and TRBJ2-7, with TRBD2 identical over 10 bases. The V gene end was trimmed by 0 bases and the J gene end by 5 bases; junction bases not matched to a gene: 4. Germline-derived CDR1 and CDR2 are SQVTM and ANQGSEA. The CDR3 is 14 residues long. CDR3 residues: CSVEDTSGTDEQYF. The CDR3 nucleotides read TGCAGCGTTGAAGACACTAGCGGGACAGACGAGCAGTACTTC.

This clonotype was recorded many times. The chain combines TRBV7-9 with TRBJ2-5; no reliable D call. The V end lost 1 base, the J end lost 2 bases, and 11 bases lay between the germline ends. This CDR3 region has 15 residues. The V gene's germline CDR1 is SEHNR and CDR2 FQNEAQ (reference sequence). CDR3 nucleotide sequence: TGTGCCAGCAGCTTAGAGACTGGAGAACAAGAGACCCAGTACTTC. Amino acids: CASSLETGEQETQYF. The full variable domain, completed using reference TRBV7-9 and TRBJ2-5, is DTGVSQNPRHKITKRGQNVTFRCDPISEHNRLYWYRQTLGQGPEFLTYFQNEAQLEKSRLLSDRFSAERPKGSFSTLEIQRTEQGDSAMYLCASSLETGEQETQYFGPGTRLLVL.

In this sample, this clonotype turned up many times. V and J are TRBV7-7 and TRBJ2-2, with 7 bases that match TRBD1. V trimming: 5 bases; J trimming: 4 bases; junction bases outside the gene matches: 10. The germline CDR1 and CDR2 sequences are SSHAT and FNYEAQ (reference sequence). The CDR3 covers 16 residues. The CDR3 is CASSPIGSGGTGELFF. The DNA of the CDR3 is TGTGCCAGCAGCCCCATTGGTTCAGGGGGCACCGGGGAGCTGTTTTTT.